The next 22 T cell receptor beta chains were all read from a single sample in a study of blood T cell repertoires in COVID-19. Clones were read by immunoSEQ multiplex PCR, and TCRdb kept only the in-frame ones, dropping some. The repertoire holds about 140,000 clones, with around 88% as singletons. Sequencing used peripheral blood. These receptors came from a human donor in a cohort sampled during active COVID-19.

This clone occurred once. V usage is TRBV19 and J usage is TRBJ1-2, with D possibly TRBD1 on 5 matching bases. V was trimmed by 5 bases and J by 4 bases, leaving 14 bases between them. The CDR3 runs to 14 residues. Germline assignment: CDR1 LNHDA and CDR2 SQIVND (reference sequence). The CDR3 DNA sequence: TGTGCCAGTAGTGACCAGGGCCTTCCCTATGGCTACACCTTC. Residues: CASSDQGLPYGYTF.

The genes are TRBV7-9 and TRBJ2-3, with 12 positions matching TRBD2. The germline gives CDR1 SEHNR, CDR2 FQNEAQ (reference sequence). V was clipped by 5 bases and J by 4 bases; unmatched bases: 4. This CDR3 is built from 15 residues. CDR3 sequence (DNA): TGTGCCAGCAGCGCGACTAGCGGGGGCTCAGATACGCAGTATTTT. Protein product: CASSATSGGSDTQYF.

V and J are TRBV7-8 and TRBJ1-5; 11 bases are a match to TRBD1. V was pared by 4 bases and J by 0 bases, with 5 bases of the junction left unmatched. The germline V gene encodes CDR1 SGHVS and CDR2 FQNEAQ. This CDR3 region has 17 residues. The CDR3 DNA sequence: TGTGCCAGCAGCTCGGGGACAGGGGGTCATAGCAATCAGCCCCAGCATTTT. It specifies CASSSGTGGHSNQPQHF.

The V and J genes are TRBV19 and TRBJ1-1, with 7 bases identical to TRBD1. Germline V gene sequence: CDR1 LNHDA, CDR2 SQIVND (reference sequence). Losses at the gene ends were 5 bases for V and 1 base for J; bases not matched to a gene: 4. The CDR3 sequence is 14 residues long. DNA for the CDR3: TGTGCCAGTAGTTCCCGGGACAGGAACACTGAAGCTTTCTTT. Its protein product is CASSSRDRNTEAFF.

The chain joins TRBV3-1 (or the pseudogene TRBV3-2) to TRBJ1-1, with 7 bases fitting TRBD1. The ends lost 0 bases at V and 4 bases at J; junction bases unmatched: 8. This CDR3 is 16 amino acids long. Germline V CDR1 and CDR2: LGHDT, YNNKEL (reference sequence). The DNA of the CDR3 is TGTGCCAGCAGCCAAGATCTGGGGCAGGGGGGCACTGAAGCTTTCTTT. As protein: CASSQDLGQGGTEAFF.

There are a few counts of this clone. The rearrangement uses TRBV6-2 or TRBV6-3 and TRBJ1-1, with 7 bases lining up with TRBD1. The CDR3 has 16 amino acids. Germline CDR1 reads MNHEY; CDR2 reads SVGEGT. V lost 0 bases and J lost 1; bases outside the gene matches: 5. CDR3 region: CASSYSGTATNTEAFF. The CDR3 region has the DNA TGTGCCAGCAGTTACTCCGGGACAGCTACGAACACTGAAGCTTTCTTT.

The chain has TRBV5-1 and TRBJ1-5; 8 positions agree with TRBD1. The CDR3 totals 16 residues. J gave up 1 base and V 0 bases, and 3 bases lay outside the gene matches. CDR1 is SGHRS, CDR2 YFSETQ, per germline. CDR3 sequence reads: CASSLGTGNSNQPQHF. The CDR3 nucleotides are TGCGCCAGCAGCTTGGGGACAGGGAACAGCAATCAGCCCCAGCATTTT. The entire variable domain, with the rest obtained from reference TRBV5-1 and TRBJ1-5, is as follows: KAGVTQTPRYLIKTRGQQVTLSCSPISGHRSVSWYQQTPGQGLQFLFEYFSETQRNKGNFPGRFSGRQFSNSRSEMNVSTLELGDSALYLCASSLGTGNSNQPQHFGDGTRLSIL.

This clone was recorded only once. CDR3 DNA: TGCAGCGTTGAAGGTGGCAGGGATTTGTATGGCTACACCTTC. This gives the protein CSVEGGRDLYGYTF. The chain uses TRBV29-1 and TRBJ1-2; TRBD1 might be the D (5 bases). Trimming shortened V by 1 base and J by 5 bases, and 14 bases separated the two germline ends. The CDR3 consists of 14 residues. Germline V lookup: CDR1 SQVTM, CDR2 ANQGSEA.

V is TRBV3-1 (or the pseudogene TRBV3-2) and J is TRBJ1-1; D is unresolved. Between the trimmed V and J ends, which lost 5 bases and 1 base, there was a span of 14 bases. CDR3 length: 15 residues. Germline CDR1 LGHDT, CDR2 YNNKEL (reference sequence). CDR3 in DNA: TGTGCCAGCAGCACAAGGAGAAGTCGGAACACTGAAGCTTTCTTT. Translating gives CASSTRRSRNTEAFF.

The genes are TRBV30 and TRBJ1-5, with a weak D call TRBD1 (6 bases). This CDR3 has 15 amino acids. V was cut by 2 bases and J by 2 bases, with 13 bases left in between. Germline CDR1 and CDR2: GTSNPN and SVGIG (reference sequence). In nucleotides, the CDR3 is TGTGCCTGGAGTTCGGAAGGGGGGGGCAATCAGCCCCAGCATTTT. It is translated as CAWSSEGGGNQPQHF.

The chain combines TRBV4-3 with TRBJ2-7; D might be TRBD2 (6 bases). V lost 1 base and J lost 5, with 15 bases in between. Looked up from germline, CDR1 is LGHNA and CDR2 is YSLEER. The CDR3 totals 15 residues. The CDR3 loop reads CASSQVTGTAHEQYF. CDR3 nucleotide sequence: TGCGCCAGCAGCCAAGTCACCGGGACTGCTCACGAGCAGTACTTC.

V and J are TRBV6-5 and TRBJ1-4; 7 nucleotides agree with TRBD1. J gave up 5 bases and V 8 bases, and 11 bases lay outside the gene matches. Germline values: CDR1 MNHEY, CDR2 SVGAGI. CDR3 size: 15 residues. The CDR3 DNA reads as TGTGCCAGCCGAGCTCCCCGACAGGGAAATGAAAAACTGTTTTTT. It specifies CASRAPRQGNEKLFF.

This chain connects TRBV7-2 to TRBJ2-2, with a tentative D call TRBD1 (6 bases). Germline CDR1 SGHTA, CDR2 FQGNSA. CDR3 length: 14 amino acids. The V and J ends lost 3 bases and 8 bases respectively, with 13 bases between them. CDR3 protein: CASSFRGPRGELFF. In nucleotides, the CDR3 is TGTGCCAGCAGCTTCAGGGGCCCGAGGGGGGAGCTGTTTTTT.

This chain links TRBV5-1 with TRBJ1-5; TRBD1 might be the D (6 bases). There are 13 residues in the CDR3. V was trimmed by 5 bases and J by 3 bases, leaving 9 bases between them. Germline V gives CDR1 SGHRS, CDR2 YFSETQ. The CDR3 is CASSTGLNQPQHF. The CDR3 nucleotides are TGCGCCAGCAGTACAGGGCTCAATCAGCCCCAGCATTTT. Filled out from reference TRBV5-1 and TRBJ1-5, the complete variable domain reads KAGVTQTPRYLIKTRGQQVTLSCSPISGHRSVSWYQQTPGQGLQFLFEYFSETQRNKGNFPGRFSGRQFSNSRSEMNVSTLELGDSALYLCASSTGLNQPQHFGDGTRLSIL.

J is TRBJ2-1 and V is TRBV15, with TRBD1 identical over 7 bases. V lost 2 bases and J lost 5; bases outside the gene matches: 6. Germline-derived CDR1 and CDR2 are LNHNV and YYDKDF (reference sequence). This CDR3 contains 15 residues. CDR3 protein: CATSRPGTEDNEQFF. The CDR3, as DNA: TGTGCCACCAGCAGACCCGGGACAGAAGACAATGAGCAGTTCTTC.

The chain has TRBV7-9 and TRBJ1-2; possible D gene TRBD1, 6 bases. Between the trimmed V and J ends, which lost 3 bases and 4 bases, there was a span of 15 bases. The germline V gene encodes CDR1 SEHNR and CDR2 FQNEAQ (reference sequence). The CDR3 runs 15 residues. The CDR3 DNA reads as TGTGCCAGCAGCTTTACTAGACAGGAGACCTATGGCTACACCTTC. It codes for CASSFTRQETYGYTF.

The chain uses TRBV4-3 and TRBJ1-1; 12 bases are a match to TRBD1. CDR1 and CDR2 from the germline V gene are LGHNA and YSLEER. CDR3 length: 19 residues. Trimming at V came to 1 base and at J to 3 bases, leaving 12 bases not matched to a gene. CDR3 bases: TGCGCCAGCAGCCAAGGGTATACCGGGACAGGGGGCAGGCACACTGAAGCTTTCTTT. Translating it yields CASSQGYTGTGGRHTEAFF.

In this sample, this clone turned up once. CDR3 sequence (DNA): TGTGCCTGGAGTGTAAATGGGCATTCGGAAGAGACCCAGTACTTC. It is translated as CAWSVNGHSEETQYF. This chain uses TRBV30 with TRBJ2-5; D gene uncertain. The V and J ends lost 0 bases and 3 bases respectively, with 14 bases between them. The V gene's germline CDR1 is GTSNPN and CDR2 SVGIG (reference sequence). The CDR3 length is 15 residues.

V usage is TRBV7-3 and J usage is TRBJ2-1; tentative D call: TRBD2 (6 bases). Trimming stripped 4 bases from V and 2 bases from J, with 6 bases between. The CDR3 totals 13 residues. Germline-derived CDR1 and CDR2 are SGHTA and FQGTGA. The CDR3 reads CASSSGAYNEQFF. CDR3 DNA sequence: TGTGCCAGCAGCTCGGGAGCCTACAATGAGCAGTTCTTC. The variable domain in full, completed from reference TRBV7-3 and TRBJ2-1, reads GAGVSQTPSNKVTEKGKYVELRCDPISGHTALYWYRQSLGQGPEFLIYFQGTGAADDSGLPNDRFFAVRPEGSVSTLKIQRTERGDSAVYLCASSSGAYNEQFFGPGTRLTVL.

The gene calls are TRBV3-1 (or the pseudogene TRBV3-2) and TRBJ1-1; TRBD1 agrees at 7 bases. The J segment lost 0 bases and the V segment lost 0 bases, leaving 4 bases of the junction unmatched. Germline CDR1 is LGHDT and CDR2 is YNNKEL (reference sequence). The CDR3 contains 16 residues. CDR3 coding DNA: TGTGCCAGCAGCCAAGATGGGACAGTGCTGAACACTGAAGCTTTCTTT. It specifies CASSQDGTVLNTEAFF.

V gene TRBV7-9 combines with J gene TRBJ1-6, with no clear D. The V gene's germline CDR1 is SEHNR and CDR2 FQNEAQ (reference sequence). V was clipped by 5 bases and J by 8 bases, with 4 bases between them. The length of the CDR3 is 11 residues. DNA for the CDR3: TGTGCCAGCAGCGAGGATTCACCCCTCCACTTT. Translating gives CASSEDSPLHF.

This clone was picked up one time. The J gene is TRBJ1-1, the V gene TRBV18; D remains ambiguous. Per germline, CDR1 KGHSH and CDR2 LQKENI. The V end lost 0 bases, the J end lost 3 bases, and 11 bases lay between the germline ends. CDR3 length: 15 amino acids. CDR3 DNA sequence: TGTGCCAGCTCACCACCAACGGGGAAGGACACTGAAGCTTTCTTT. It encodes CASSPPTGKDTEAFF.